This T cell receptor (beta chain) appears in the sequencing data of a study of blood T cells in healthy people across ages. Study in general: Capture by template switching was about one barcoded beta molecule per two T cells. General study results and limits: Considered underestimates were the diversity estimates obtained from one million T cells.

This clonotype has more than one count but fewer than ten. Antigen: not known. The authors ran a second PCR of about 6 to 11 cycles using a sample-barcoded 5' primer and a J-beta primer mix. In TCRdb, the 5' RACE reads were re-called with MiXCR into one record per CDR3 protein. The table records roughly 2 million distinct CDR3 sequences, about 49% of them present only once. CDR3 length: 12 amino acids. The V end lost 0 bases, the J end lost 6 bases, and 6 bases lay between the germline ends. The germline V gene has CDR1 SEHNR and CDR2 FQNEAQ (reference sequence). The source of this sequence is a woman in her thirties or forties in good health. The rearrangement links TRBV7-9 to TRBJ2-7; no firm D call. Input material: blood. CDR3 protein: CASSLARREQYF. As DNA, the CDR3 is TGTGCCAGCAGCTTAGCTCGGCGCGAGCAGTACTTC.